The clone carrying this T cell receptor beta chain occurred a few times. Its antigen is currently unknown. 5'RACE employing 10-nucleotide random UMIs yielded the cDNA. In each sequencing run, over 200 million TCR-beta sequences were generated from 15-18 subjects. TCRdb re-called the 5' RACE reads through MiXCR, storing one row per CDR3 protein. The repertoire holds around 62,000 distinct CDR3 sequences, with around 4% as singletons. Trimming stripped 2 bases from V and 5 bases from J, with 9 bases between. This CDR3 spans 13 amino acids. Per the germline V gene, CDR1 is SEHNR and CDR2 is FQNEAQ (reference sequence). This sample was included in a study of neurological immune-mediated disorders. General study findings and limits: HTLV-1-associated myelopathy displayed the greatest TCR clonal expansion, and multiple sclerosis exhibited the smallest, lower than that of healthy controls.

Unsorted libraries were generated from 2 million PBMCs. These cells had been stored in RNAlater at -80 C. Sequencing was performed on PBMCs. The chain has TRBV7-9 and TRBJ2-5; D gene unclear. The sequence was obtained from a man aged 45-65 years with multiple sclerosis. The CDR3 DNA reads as TGTGCCAGCAGCTTAAGGGAATTGGAGACCCAGTACTTC. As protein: CASSLRELETQYF.